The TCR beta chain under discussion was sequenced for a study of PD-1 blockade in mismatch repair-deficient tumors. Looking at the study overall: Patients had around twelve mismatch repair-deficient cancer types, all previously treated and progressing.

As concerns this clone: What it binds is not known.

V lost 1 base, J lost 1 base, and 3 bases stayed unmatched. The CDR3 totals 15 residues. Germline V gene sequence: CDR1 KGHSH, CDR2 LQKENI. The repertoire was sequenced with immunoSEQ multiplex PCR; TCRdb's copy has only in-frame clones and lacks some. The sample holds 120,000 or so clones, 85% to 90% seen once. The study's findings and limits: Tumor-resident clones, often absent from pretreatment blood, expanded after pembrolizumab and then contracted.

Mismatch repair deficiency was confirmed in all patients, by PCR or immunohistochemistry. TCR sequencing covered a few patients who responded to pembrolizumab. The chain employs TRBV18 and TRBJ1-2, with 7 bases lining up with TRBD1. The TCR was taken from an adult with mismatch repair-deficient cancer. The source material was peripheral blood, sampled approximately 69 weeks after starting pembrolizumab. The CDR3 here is CASSPRDRVNYGYTF. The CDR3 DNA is TGTGCCAGCTCACCACGAGACAGGGTTAACTATGGCTACACCTTC.